Listed below are T cell receptor beta chains from one sample, sequenced in a study of a mutant IDH1 vaccine in newly diagnosed glioma. Profiling relied on immunoSEQ multiplex PCR, and the TCRdb table lists in-frame clones only, not all of them. This table has about 36,000 clones, roughly 92% appearing once. Sequenced here: PBMCs, sampled from a glioma patient treated with radiotherapy, temozolomide or both. The receptors originated from a man younger than 35 with glioma. The CDR3 runs from the conserved cysteine through the conserved F or W.

v_call cdr3_length cdr3_aa
TRBV4-1 14 CASSQVSGGYEQYF
TRBV7-6 16 CASSLRTAGGLNEQFF
TRBV4-2 17 CASSQDPTGGGTDTQYF
TRBV4-2 14 CASSQAGVRETQYF
TRBV6-5 12 CASSSTWNEQFF
TRBV11-2 13 CASSQQGNTEAFF
TRBV5-4 15 CASSFRDRMNTEAFF
TRBV10-3 16 CAISDKGNRLGSPLHF
TRBV29-1 15 CSVRKGTGLQETQYF
TRBV7-2 12 CASSFFGDTQYF
TRBV7-9 15 CASRGWTGGTYEQYF
TRBV29-1 12 CSVENLSNEQFF
TRBV4-3 15 CASSQDRGNPYGYTF
TRBV29-1 16 CSVQDPDSYTTDTQYF
TRBV6-6 14 CASSTIRDSKEQFF
TRBV19 14 CASSLPGGRTEAFF
TRBV29-1 15 CSVEDLGGEGYGYTF
TRBV4-2 12 CASSLWGTEAFF
TRBV6-5 16 CASSYLGQGHNSPLHF
TRBV19 13 CASWGGLSQPQHF
TRBV7-9 15 CASSYVVSGANVLTF
TRBV5-1 15 CASSYYPGTNEKLFF
TRBV6-5 15 CASNPTASSNQPQHF
TRBV7-2 14 CASSGTGPNKPQHF